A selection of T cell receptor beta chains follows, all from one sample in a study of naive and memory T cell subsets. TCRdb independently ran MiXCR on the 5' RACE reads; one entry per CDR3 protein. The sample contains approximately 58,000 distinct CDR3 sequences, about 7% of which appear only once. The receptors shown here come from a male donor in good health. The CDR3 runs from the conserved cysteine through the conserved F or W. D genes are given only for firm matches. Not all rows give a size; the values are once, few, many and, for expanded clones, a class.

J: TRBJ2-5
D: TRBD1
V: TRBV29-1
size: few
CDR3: CSALTRTGIETQYF
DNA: TGCAGCGCCCTAACCCGGACAGGGATCGAGACCCAGTACTTC

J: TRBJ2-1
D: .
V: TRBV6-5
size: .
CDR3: CASSSGSLGQFF
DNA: TGTGCCAGCAGTTCGGGCTCTTTGGGGCAGTTCTTC

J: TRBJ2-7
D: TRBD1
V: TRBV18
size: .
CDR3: CASSTYGTGTRYEQYF
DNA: TGTGCCAGCTCAACCTACGGGACAGGGACGAGGTACGAGCAGTACTTC

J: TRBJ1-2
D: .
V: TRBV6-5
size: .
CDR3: CASSYSGRDYGYTF
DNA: TGTGCCAGCAGTTACTCGGGCCGAGACTATGGCTACACCTTC

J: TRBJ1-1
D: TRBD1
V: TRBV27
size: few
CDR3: CASSPWGTGGAATEAFF
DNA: TGTGCCAGCAGTCCATGGGGGACAGGGGGCGCAGCGACTGAAGCTTTCTTT

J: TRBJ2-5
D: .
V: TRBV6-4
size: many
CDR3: CASSDVGGARPETQYF
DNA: TGTGCCAGCAGTGACGTGGGGGGCGCCCGACCGGAGACCCAGTACTTC

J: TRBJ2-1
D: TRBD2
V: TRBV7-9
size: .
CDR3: CASSTQEREGAWDEQFF
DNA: TGTGCCAGCAGCACACAAGAGCGGGAGGGGGCGTGGGATGAGCAGTTCTTC

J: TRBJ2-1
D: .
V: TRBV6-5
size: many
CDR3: CASSPLTPAYNEQFF
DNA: TGTGCCAGCAGCCCGCTTACGCCAGCCTACAATGAGCAGTTCTTC

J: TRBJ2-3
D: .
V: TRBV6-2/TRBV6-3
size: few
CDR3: CASSYSPGSTDTQYF
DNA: TGTGCCAGCAGTTACTCGCCAGGCAGCACAGATACGCAGTATTTT

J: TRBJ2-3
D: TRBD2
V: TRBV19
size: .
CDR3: CASSFLAGAADTQYF
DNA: TGTGCCAGTAGTTTCTTAGCGGGAGCTGCAGATACGCAGTATTTT

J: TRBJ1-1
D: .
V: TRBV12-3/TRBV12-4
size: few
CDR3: CASTLTGNTEAFF
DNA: TGTGCCAGCACCCTGACGGGGAACACTGAAGCTTTCTTT

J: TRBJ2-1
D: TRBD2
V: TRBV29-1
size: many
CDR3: CSVAPGGSYNEQFF
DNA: TGCAGCGTTGCTCCGGGGGGCTCCTACAATGAGCAGTTCTTC

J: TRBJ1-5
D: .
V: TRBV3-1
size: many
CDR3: CASSHDRREPQHF
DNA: TGTGCCAGCAGCCACGACCGTCGGGAGCCCCAGCATTTT

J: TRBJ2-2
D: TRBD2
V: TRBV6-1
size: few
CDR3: CATRLAGANTGELFF
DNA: TGTGCCACCCGACTAGCGGGAGCGAACACCGGGGAGCTGTTTTTT

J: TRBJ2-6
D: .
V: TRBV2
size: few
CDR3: CASSDRPTNSGANVLTF
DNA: TGTGCCAGCAGTGATCGACCGACAAACTCTGGGGCCAACGTCCTGACTTTC

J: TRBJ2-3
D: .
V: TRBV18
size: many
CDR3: CASSPFTGERDTQYF
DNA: TGTGCCAGCTCACCCTTTACGGGGGAGAGAGATACGCAGTATTTT

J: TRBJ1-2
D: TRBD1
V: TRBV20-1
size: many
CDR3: CSASRQGLYGDYTF
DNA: TGCAGTGCTAGTCGACAGGGCCTATATGGTGACTACACCTTC

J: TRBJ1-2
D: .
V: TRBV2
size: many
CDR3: CASSEALLPEGNGYTF
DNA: TGTGCCAGCAGTGAAGCGCTTCTGCCTGAGGGAAATGGCTACACCTTC

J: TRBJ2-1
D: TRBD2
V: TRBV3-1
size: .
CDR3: CASSRTSGYNEQFF
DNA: TGTGCCAGCAGCCGGACTAGCGGATACAATGAGCAGTTCTTC

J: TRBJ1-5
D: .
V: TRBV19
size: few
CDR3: CASSMEGGGYSNQPQHF
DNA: TGTGCCAGTAGTATGGAGGGGGGAGGGTATAGCAATCAGCCCCAGCATTTT

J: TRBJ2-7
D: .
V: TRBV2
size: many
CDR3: CASKTPYTTYEQYF
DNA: TGTGCCAGCAAGACACCGTACACCACATACGAGCAGTACTTC

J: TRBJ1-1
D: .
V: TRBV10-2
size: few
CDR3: CASSEDPGTEAFF
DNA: TGCGCCAGCAGTGAGGACCCCGGCACTGAAGCTTTCTTT

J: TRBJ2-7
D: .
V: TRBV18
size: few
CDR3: CASSPAPWTVSYEQYF
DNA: TGTGCCAGCTCACCGGCCCCCTGGACTGTGTCCTACGAGCAGTACTTC

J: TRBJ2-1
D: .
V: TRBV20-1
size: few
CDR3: CSARDGGRENEQFF
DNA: TGCAGTGCTAGAGATGGAGGGCGGGAAAATGAGCAGTTCTTC

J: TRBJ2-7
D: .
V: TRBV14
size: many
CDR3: CASSQLSYEQYF
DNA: TGTGCCAGCAGCCAGCTTTCCTACGAGCAGTACTTC

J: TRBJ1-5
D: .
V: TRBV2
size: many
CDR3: CASSESGFNQPQHF
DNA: TGTGCCAGCAGTGAATCCGGGTTCAATCAGCCCCAGCATTTT

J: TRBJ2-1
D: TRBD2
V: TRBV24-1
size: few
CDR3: CATSEWTSGEQFF
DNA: TGTGCCACCAGTGAATGGACTAGCGGAGAGCAGTTCTTC

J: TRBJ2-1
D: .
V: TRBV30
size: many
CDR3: CAWKGVSDEQFF
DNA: TGTGCCTGGAAGGGTGTCTCGGATGAGCAGTTCTTC

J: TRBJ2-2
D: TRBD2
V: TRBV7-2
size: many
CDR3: CASSPPWTSGGFAGELFF
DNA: TGTGCCAGCAGCCCACCCTGGACTAGCGGGGGGTTCGCCGGGGAGCTGTTTTTT

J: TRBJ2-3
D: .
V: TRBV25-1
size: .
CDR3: CASSEGGLADTQYF
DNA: TGTGCCAGCAGTGAGGGGGGCCTTGCAGATACGCAGTATTTT

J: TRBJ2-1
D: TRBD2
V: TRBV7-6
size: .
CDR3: CASSWGLHNEQFF
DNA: TGTGCCAGCAGCTGGGGACTACACAATGAGCAGTTCTTC

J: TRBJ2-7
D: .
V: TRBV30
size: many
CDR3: CAWSGGPRAYEQYF
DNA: TGTGCCTGGAGTGGTGGGCCTCGGGCGTACGAGCAGTACTTC

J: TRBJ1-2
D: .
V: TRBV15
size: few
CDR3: CATSRDLTLSNYGYTF
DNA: TGTGCCACCAGCAGGGACCTAACCCTTTCGAACTATGGCTACACCTTC

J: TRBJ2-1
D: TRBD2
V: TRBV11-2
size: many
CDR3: CASSLRTSEYNEQFF
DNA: TGTGCCAGCAGCTTAAGGACTAGCGAGTACAATGAGCAGTTCTTC

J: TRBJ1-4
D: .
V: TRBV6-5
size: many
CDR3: CASSLSPGSEGEKLFF
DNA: TGTGCCAGCAGTCTCAGCCCAGGGTCAGAGGGTGAAAAACTGTTTTTT

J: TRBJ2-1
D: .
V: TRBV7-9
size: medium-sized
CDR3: CASSLINEQFF
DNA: TGTGCCAGCAGCTTAATAAATGAGCAGTTCTTC

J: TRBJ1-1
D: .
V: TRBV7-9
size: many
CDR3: CASSLYEAENTEAFF
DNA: TGTGCCAGCAGCTTATACGAGGCTGAGAACACTGAAGCTTTCTTT

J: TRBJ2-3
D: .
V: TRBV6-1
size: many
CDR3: CASRAQYTDTQYF
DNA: TGTGCCAGCAGGGCACAGTACACAGATACGCAGTATTTT

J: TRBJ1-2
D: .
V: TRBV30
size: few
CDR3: CAWKPRFSDGYTF
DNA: TGTGCCTGGAAGCCGAGATTCTCGGATGGCTACACCTTC

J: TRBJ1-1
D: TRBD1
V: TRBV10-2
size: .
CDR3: CASTPDREATPEAFF
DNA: TGCGCCAGCACTCCGGACAGGGAGGCTACGCCTGAAGCTTTCTTT

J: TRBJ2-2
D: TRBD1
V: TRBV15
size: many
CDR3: CATSRPDRGVAGELFF
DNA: TGTGCCACCAGCAGACCGGACAGGGGGGTCGCCGGGGAGCTGTTTTTT

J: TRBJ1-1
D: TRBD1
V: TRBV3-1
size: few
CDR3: CASSRRQGLDTEAFF
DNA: TGTGCCAGCAGCCGAAGACAGGGGCTTGACACTGAAGCTTTCTTT

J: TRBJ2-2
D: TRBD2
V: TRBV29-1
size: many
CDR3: CSVGASGGTEAGELFF
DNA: TGCAGCGTTGGGGCTAGCGGGGGCACAGAAGCCGGGGAGCTGTTTTTT